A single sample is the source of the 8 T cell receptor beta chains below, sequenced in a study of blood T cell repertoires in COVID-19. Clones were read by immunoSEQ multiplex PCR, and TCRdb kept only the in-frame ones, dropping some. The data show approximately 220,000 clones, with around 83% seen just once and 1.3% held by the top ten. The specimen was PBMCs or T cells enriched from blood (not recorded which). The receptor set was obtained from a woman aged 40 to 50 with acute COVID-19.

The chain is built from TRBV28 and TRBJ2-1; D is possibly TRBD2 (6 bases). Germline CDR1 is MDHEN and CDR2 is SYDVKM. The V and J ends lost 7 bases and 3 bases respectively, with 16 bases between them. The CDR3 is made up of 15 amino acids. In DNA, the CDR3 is TGTGCCAGCACTCCCCCGGGGGAAGTCTACAATGAGCAGTTCTTC. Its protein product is CASTPPGEVYNEQFF.

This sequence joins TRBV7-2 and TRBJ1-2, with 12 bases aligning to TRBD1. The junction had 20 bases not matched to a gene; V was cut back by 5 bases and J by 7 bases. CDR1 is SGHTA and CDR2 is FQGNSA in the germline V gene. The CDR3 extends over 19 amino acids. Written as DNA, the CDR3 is TGTGCCAGCAGCCGGTGGGGCCAGCAGCTTAGGGACAGGGGGCTTGGCTACACCTTC. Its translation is CASSRWGQQLRDRGLGYTF.

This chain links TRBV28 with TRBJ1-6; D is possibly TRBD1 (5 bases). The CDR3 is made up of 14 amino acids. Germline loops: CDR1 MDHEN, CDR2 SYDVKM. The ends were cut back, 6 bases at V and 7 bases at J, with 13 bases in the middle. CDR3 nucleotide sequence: TGTGCCAGCAGACAAGGGGACTTAAATTCACCCCTCCACTTT. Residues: CASRQGDLNSPLHF.

The CDR3 reads CASSTRTSGVLSYEQYF. The CDR3 nucleotides read TGTGCCAGCAGCACCCGGACTAGCGGGGTCCTCTCCTACGAGCAGTACTTC. This chain uses TRBV21-1 with TRBJ2-7; the tabulated D call, TRBD2, remains unverified against the DNA. TRBV21-1 is an annotated pseudogene. The CDR3 length is 17 residues.

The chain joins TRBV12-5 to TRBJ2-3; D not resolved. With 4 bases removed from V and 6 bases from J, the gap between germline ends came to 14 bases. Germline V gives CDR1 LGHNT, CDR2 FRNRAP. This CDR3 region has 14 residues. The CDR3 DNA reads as TGTGCTAGTGGTTCAGACCGAAACAGCGATACGCAGTATTTT. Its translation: CASGSDRNSDTQYF.

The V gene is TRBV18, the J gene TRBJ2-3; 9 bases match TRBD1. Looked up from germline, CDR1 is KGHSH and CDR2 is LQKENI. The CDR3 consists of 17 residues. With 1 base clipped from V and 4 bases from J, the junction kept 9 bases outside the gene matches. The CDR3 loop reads CASSPRRDRAGADTQYF. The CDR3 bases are TGTGCCAGCTCACCACGGAGGGACAGGGCTGGAGCAGATACGCAGTATTTT.

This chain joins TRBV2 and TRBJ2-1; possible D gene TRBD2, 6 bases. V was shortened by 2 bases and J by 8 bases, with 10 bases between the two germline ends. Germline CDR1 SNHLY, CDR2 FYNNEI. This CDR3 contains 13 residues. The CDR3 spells CASSEIWGDEQFF. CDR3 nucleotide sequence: TGTGCCAGCAGTGAAATTTGGGGGGATGAGCAGTTCTTC. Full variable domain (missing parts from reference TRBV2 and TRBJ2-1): EPEVTQTPSHQVTQMGQEVILRCVPISNHLYFYWYRQILGQKVEFLVSFYNNEISEKSEIFDDQFSVERPDGSNFTLKIRSTKLEDSAMYFCASSEIWGDEQFFGPGTRLTVL.

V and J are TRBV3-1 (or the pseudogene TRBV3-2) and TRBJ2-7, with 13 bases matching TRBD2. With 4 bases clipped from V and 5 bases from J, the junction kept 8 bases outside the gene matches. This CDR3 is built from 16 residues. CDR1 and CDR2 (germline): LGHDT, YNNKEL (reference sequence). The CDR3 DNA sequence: TGTGCCAGCAGCCCCCCCGGACTAGCGGGAGAGAACGAGCAGTACTTC. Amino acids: CASSPPGLAGENEQYF.